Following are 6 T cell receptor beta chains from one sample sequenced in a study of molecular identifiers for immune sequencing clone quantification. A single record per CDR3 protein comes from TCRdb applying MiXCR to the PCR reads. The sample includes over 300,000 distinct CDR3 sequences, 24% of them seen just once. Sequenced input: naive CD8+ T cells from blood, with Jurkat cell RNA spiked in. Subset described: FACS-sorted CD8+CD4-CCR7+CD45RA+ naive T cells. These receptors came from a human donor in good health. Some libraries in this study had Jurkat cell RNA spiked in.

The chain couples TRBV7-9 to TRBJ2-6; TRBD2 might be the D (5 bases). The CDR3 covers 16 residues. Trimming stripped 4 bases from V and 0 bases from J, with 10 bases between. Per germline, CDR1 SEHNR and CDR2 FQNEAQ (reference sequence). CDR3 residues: CASSSSIVSGANVLTF. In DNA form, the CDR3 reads TGTGCCAGCAGCTCTAGCATCGTCTCTGGGGCCAACGTCCTGACTTTC.

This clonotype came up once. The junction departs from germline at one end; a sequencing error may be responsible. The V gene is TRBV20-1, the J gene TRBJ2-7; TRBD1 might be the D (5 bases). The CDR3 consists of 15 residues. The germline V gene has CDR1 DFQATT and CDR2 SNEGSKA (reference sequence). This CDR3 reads CSARDLARVGYKQYF. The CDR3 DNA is TGCAGTGCTAGAGATCTGGCCAGGGTGGGCTACAAGCAGTACTTC.

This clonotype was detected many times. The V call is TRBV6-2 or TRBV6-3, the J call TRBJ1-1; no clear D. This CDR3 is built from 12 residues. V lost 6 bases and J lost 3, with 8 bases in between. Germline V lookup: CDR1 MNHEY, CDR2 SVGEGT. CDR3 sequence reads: CASRSYDTEAFF. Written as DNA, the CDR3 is TGTGCCAGCAGATCATACGACACTGAAGCTTTCTTT.

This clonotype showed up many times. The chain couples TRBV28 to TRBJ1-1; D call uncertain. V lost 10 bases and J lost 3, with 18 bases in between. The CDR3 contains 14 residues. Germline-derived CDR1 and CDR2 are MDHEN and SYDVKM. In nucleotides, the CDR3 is TGTGCCACCAAACCCGACCGGTCGCACACTGAAGCTTTCTTT. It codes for CATKPDRSHTEAFF.

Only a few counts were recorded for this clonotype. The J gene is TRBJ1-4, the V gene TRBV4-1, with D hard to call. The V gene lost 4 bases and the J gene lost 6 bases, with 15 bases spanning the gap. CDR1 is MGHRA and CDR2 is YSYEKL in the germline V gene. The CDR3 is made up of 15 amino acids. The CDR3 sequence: CASSLPEGSHEKLFF. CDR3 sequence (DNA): TGCGCCAGCAGCCTTCCCGAGGGCAGCCATGAAAAACTGTTTTTT.

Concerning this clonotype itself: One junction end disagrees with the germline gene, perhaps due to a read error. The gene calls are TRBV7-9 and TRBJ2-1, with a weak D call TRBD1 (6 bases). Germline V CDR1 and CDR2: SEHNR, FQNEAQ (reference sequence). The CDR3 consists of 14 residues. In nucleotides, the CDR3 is TGTGCCAGCAGCTTAGGACAGGACCTATCTGAGCAGCTCTTC. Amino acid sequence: CASSLGQDLSEQLF.